The sequence of this T cell receptor (beta chain) was determined in a study of OX40 agonist ivuxolimab in advanced cancers. Study background: Of the participants, more than 35% had some prior anti-PD-1, anti-PD-L1 or anti-CTLA-4 therapy, which was allowed. Patients achieving partial responses numbered three: one hepatocellular carcinoma case and two cutaneous melanoma cases.

TCRdb's copy holds only in-frame clones and misses some; the assay was immunoSEQ multiplex PCR. The sample has 52,000 or so clones, over 65% seen once. In regard to this clone: Its antigen is undetermined.

Cycle 7 day 1, cycle 4 day 1, and baseline were the timepoints at which blood was sampled. Study-wide results and limits: Individuals who were partial responders at 0.1-3.0 mg/kg had clonal expansion that ranked among the lowest.

The sequences come from CD4+ or CD8+ T cells sorted from blood, collected in a trial of the OX40 agonist ivuxolimab. This clonotype was sampled from an adult with an advanced solid tumor such as melanoma, head and neck, liver or kidney cancer.

The CDR3 here is CASSFQASGGDEQFF. In DNA, the CDR3 is TGTGCCAGCAGCTTTCAGGCTAGCGGGGGCGATGAGCAGTTCTTC. V usage is TRBV7-2 and J usage is TRBJ2-1; 10 nucleotides match TRBD2. The CDR3 runs 15 residues. Per the germline V gene, CDR1 is SGHTA and CDR2 is FQGNSA. The trim removed 3 bases at V and 8 bases at J, leaving 7 bases unmatched. The variable domain in full, with the rest retrieved from reference TRBV7-2 and TRBJ2-1, is GAGVSQSPSNKVTEKGKDVELRCDPISGHTALYWYRQSLGQGLEFLIYFQGNSAPDKSGLPSDRFSAERTGGSVSTLTIQRTQQEDSAVYLCASSFQASGGDEQFFGPGTRLTVL.